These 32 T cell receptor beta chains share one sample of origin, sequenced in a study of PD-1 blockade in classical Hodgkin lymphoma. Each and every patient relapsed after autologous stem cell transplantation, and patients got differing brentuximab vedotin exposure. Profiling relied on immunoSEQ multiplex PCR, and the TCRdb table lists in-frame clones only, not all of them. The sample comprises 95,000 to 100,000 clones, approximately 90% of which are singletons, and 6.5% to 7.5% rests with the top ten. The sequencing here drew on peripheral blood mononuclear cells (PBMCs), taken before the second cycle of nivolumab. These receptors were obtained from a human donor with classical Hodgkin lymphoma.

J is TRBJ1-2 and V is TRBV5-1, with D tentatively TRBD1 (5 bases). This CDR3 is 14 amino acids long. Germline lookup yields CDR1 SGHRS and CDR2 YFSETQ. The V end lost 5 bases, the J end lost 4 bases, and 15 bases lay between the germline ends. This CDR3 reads CASSTTSGGYGYTF. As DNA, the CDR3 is TGCGCCAGCAGTACTACTAGCGGGGGCTATGGCTACACCTTC. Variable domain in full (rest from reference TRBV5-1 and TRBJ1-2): KAGVTQTPRYLIKTRGQQVTLSCSPISGHRSVSWYQQTPGQGLQFLFEYFSETQRNKGNFPGRFSGRQFSNSRSEMNVSTLELGDSALYLCASSTTSGGYGYTFGSGTRLTVV.

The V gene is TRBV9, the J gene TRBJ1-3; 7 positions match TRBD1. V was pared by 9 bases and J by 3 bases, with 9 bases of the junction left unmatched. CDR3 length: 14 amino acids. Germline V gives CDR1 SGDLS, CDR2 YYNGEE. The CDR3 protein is CATGEGADGNTIYF. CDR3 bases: TGTGCCACCGGAGAGGGGGCAGATGGAAACACCATATATTTT. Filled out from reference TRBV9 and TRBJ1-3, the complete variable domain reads DSGVTQTPKHLITATGQRVTLRCSPRSGDLSVYWYQQSLDQGLQFLIQYYNGEERAKGNILERFSAQQFPDLHSELNLSSLELGDSALYFCATGEGADGNTIYFGEGSWLTVV.

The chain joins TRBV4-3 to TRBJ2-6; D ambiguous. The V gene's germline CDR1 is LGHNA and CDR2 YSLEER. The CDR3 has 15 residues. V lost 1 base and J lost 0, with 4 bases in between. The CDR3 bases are TGCGCCAGCAGCCAAGGGGTCTCTGGGGCCAACGTCCTGACTTTC. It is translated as CASSQGVSGANVLTF.

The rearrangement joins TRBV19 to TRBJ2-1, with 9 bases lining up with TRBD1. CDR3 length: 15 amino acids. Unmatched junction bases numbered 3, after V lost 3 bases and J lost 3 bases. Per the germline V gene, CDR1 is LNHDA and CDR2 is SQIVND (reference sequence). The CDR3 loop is CASSIGTGLYNEQFF. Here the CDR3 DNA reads TGTGCCAGTAGTATTGGGACAGGGCTCTACAATGAGCAGTTCTTC.

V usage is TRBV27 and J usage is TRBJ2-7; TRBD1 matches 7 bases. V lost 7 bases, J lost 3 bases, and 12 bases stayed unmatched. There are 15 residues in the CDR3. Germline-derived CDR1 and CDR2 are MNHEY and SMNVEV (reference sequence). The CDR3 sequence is CASKEFRAGGYEQYF. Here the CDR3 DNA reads TGTGCCAGCAAGGAATTCAGGGCAGGGGGCTACGAGCAGTACTTC.

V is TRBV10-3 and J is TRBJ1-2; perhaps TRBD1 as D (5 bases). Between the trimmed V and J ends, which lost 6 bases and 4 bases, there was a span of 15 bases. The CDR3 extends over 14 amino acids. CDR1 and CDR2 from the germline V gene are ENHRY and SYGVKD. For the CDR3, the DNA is TGTGCCATCAGCCCCCGCGGGGCCGGCTATGGCTACACCTTC. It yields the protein CAISPRGAGYGYTF.

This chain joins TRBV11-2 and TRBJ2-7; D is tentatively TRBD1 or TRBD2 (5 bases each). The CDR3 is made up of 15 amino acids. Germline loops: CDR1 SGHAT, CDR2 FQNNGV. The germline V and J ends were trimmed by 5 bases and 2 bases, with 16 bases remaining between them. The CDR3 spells CASSPAGTKPYEQYF. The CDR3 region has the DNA TGTGCCAGCAGCCCAGCCGGGACGAAGCCCTACGAGCAGTACTTC.

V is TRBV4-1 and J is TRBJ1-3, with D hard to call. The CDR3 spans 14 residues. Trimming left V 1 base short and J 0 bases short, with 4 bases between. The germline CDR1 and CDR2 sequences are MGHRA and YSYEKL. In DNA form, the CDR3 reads TGCGCCAGCAGCCAAGGGGCCTCTGGAAACACCATATATTTT. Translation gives CASSQGASGNTIYF.

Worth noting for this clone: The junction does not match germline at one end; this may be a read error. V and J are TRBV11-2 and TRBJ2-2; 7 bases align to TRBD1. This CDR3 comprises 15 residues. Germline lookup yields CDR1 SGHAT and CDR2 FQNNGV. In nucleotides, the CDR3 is TGTGCCAGCAGGGTCGGGACAGAAATCACCCGGGAGCTGTTTTTT. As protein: CASRVGTEITRELFF.

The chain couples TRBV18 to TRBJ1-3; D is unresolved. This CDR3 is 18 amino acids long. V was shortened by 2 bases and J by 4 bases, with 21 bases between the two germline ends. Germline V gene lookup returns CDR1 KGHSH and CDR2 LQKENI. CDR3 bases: TGTGCCAGCTCACCAGCGACGGTGTATGTAGGAGCAGGAAACACCATATATTTT. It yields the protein CASSPATVYVGAGNTIYF.

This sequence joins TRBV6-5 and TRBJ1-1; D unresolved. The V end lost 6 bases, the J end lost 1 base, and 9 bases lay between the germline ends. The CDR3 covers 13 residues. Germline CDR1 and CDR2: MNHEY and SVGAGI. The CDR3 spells CASRVTKNTEAFF. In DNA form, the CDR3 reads TGTGCCAGCAGAGTCACAAAGAACACTGAAGCTTTCTTT.

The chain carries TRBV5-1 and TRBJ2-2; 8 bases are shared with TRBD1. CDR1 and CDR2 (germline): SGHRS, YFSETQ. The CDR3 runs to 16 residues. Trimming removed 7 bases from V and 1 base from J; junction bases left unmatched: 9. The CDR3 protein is CASAQTGTGNTGELFF. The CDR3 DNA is TGCGCCAGCGCTCAGACCGGGACAGGGAACACCGGGGAGCTGTTTTTT.

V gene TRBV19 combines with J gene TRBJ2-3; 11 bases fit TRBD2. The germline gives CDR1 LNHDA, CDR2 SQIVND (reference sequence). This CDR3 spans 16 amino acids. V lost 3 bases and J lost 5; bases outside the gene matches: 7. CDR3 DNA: TGTGCCAGTAGTATCGGCCTAGCGGGGGGTGGAGATACGCAGTATTTT. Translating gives CASSIGLAGGGDTQYF. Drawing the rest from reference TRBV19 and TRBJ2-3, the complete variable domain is DGGITQSPKYLFRKEGQNVTLSCEQNLNHDAMYWYRQDPGQGLRLIYYSQIVNDFQKGDIAEGYSVSREKKESFPLTVTSAQKNPTAFYLCASSIGLAGGGDTQYFGPGTRLTVL.

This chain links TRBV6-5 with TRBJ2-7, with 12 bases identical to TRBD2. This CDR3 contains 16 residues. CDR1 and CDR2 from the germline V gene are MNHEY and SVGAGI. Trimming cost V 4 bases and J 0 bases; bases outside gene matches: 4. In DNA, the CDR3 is TGTGCCAGCAGTTCCGGACTAGCGGGGAGCTCCTACGAGCAGTACTTC. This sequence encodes CASSSGLAGSSYEQYF.

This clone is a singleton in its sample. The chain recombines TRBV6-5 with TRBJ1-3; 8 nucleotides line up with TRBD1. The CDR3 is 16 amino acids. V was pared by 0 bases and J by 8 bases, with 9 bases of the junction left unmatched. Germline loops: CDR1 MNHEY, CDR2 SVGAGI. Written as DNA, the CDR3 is TGTGCCAGCAGTTACTCCCCCGACAGGGGAGCGGACACCATATATTTT. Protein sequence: CASSYSPDRGADTIYF.

CDR3 DNA: TGTGCCAGCAGTGGGGGACTAGCGACAGATACGCAGTATTTT. Its protein is CASSGGLATDTQYF. The chain links TRBV6-5 to TRBJ2-3, with 10 bases identical to TRBD2. Germline lookup yields CDR1 MNHEY and CDR2 SVGAGI. The CDR3 runs to 14 residues. The V segment lost 5 bases and the J segment 3 bases; nucleotides outside the gene matches: 2.

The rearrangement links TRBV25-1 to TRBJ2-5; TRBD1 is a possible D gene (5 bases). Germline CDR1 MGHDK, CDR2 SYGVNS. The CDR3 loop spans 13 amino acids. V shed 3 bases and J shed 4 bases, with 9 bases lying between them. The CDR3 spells CASSEAGPETQYF. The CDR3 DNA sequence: TGTGCCAGCAGTGAGGCAGGGCCAGAGACCCAGTACTTC. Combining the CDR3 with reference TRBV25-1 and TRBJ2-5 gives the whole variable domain EADIYQTPRYLVIGTGKKITLECSQTMGHDKMYWYQQDPGMELHLIHYSYGVNSTEKGDLSSESTVSRIRTEHFPLTLESARPSHTSQYLCASSEAGPETQYFGPGTRLLVL.

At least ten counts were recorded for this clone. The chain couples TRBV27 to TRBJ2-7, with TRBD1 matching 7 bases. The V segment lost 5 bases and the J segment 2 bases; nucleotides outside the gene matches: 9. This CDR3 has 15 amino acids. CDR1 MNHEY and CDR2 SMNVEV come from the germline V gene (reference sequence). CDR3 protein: CASSAARQGTYEQYF. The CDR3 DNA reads TGTGCCAGCAGTGCCGCCCGACAGGGAACCTACGAGCAGTACTTC.

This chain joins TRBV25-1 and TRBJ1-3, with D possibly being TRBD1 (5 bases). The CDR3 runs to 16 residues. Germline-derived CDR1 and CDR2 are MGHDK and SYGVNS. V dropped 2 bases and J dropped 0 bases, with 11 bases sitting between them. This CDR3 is CASSEVYRSSGNTIYF. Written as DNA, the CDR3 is TGTGCCAGCAGTGAAGTCTACAGGAGCTCTGGAAACACCATATATTTT.

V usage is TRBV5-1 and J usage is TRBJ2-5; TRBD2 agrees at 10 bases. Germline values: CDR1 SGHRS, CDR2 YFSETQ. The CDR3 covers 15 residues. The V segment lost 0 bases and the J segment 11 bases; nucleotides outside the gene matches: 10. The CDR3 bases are TGCGCCAGCAGCTTGGATTGGCTAGCGGGGGCCCATCAGTACTTC. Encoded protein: CASSLDWLAGAHQYF. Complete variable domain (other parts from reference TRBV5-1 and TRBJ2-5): KAGVTQTPRYLIKTRGQQVTLSCSPISGHRSVSWYQQTPGQGLQFLFEYFSETQRNKGNFPGRFSGRQFSNSRSEMNVSTLELGDSALYLCASSLDWLAGAHQYFGPGTRLLVL.

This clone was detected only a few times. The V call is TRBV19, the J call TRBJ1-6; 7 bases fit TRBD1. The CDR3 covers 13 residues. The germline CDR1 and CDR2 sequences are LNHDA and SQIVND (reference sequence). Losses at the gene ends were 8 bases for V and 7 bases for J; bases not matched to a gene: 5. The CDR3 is CASGEGANSPLHF. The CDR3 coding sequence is TGTGCCAGTGGAGAGGGGGCGAATTCACCCCTCCACTTT. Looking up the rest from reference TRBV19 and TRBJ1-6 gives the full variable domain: DGGITQSPKYLFRKEGQNVTLSCEQNLNHDAMYWYRQDPGQGLRLIYYSQIVNDFQKGDIAEGYSVSREKKESFPLTVTSAQKNPTAFYLCASGEGANSPLHFGNGTRLTVT.

The CDR3 here is CASSWDRVEFTEAFF. CDR3 nucleotide sequence: TGTGCCAGCAGCTGGGACAGGGTGGAGTTCACTGAAGCTTTCTTT. The chain carries TRBV5-4 and TRBJ1-1; TRBD1 aligns across 9 bases. CDR1 is SGHNT, CDR2 YYREEE, per germline (reference sequence). This CDR3 contains 15 residues. Trimming removed 3 bases from V and 4 bases from J; junction bases left unmatched: 7.

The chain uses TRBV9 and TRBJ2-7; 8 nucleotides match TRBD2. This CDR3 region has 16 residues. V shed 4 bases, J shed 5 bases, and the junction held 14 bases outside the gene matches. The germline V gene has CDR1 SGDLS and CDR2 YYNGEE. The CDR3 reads CASSSLGGSGVDEQYF. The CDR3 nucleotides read TGTGCCAGCAGCTCTCTCGGGGGTAGCGGGGTGGACGAGCAGTACTTC.

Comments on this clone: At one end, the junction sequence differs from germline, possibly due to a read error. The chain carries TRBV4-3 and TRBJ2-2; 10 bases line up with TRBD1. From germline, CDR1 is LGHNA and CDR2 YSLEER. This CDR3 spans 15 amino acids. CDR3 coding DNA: TGCGCCAGCAGTCAAGACAGGGGGCTGGGCGGGGAGCTGTTTTTT. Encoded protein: CASSQDRGLGGELFF.

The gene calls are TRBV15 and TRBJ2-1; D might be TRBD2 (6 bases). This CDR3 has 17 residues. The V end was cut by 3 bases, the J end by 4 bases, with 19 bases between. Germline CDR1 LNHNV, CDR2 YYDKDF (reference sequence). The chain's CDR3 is CATSRGVAGIDYNEQFF. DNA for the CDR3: TGTGCCACCAGCAGGGGGGTCGCGGGGATAGATTACAATGAGCAGTTCTTC.

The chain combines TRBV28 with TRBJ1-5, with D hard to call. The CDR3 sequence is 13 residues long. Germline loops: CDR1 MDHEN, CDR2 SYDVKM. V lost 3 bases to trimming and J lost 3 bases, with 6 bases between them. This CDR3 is CASSFDNNQPQHF. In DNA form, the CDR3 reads TGTGCCAGCAGTTTCGACAACAATCAGCCCCAGCATTTT.

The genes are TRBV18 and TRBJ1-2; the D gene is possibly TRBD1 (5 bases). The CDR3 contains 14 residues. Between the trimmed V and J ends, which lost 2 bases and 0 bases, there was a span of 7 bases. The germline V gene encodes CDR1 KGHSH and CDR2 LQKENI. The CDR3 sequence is CASSPDSANYGYTF. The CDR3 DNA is TGTGCCAGCTCACCAGACAGCGCTAACTATGGCTACACCTTC.

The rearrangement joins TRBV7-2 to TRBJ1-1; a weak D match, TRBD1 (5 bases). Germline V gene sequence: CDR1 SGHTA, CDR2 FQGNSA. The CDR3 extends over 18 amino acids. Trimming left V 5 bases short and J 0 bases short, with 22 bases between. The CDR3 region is CASSVRVASPTMNTEAFF. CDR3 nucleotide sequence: TGTGCCAGCAGCGTCAGGGTTGCGAGTCCGACGATGAACACTGAAGCTTTCTTT.

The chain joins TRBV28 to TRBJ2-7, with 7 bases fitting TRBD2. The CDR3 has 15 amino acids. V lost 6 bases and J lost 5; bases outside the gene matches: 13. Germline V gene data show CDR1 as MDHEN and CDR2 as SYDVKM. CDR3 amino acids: CASRSPGLVLDEQYF. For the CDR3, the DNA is TGTGCCAGCAGGTCCCCCGGACTAGTCTTGGACGAGCAGTACTTC.

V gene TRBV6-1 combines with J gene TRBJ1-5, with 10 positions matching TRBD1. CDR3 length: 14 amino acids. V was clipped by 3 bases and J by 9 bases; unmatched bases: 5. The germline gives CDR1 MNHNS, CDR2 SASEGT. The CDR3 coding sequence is TGTGCCAGCAGTGACGTTGGGACAGGGGTGCCCCAGCATTTT. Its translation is CASSDVGTGVPQHF.

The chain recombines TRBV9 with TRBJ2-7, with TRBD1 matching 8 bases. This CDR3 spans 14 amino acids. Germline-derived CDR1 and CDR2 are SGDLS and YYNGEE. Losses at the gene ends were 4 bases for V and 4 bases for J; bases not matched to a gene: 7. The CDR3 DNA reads TGTGCCAGCAGCCCGCGGGACAGGAGATACGAGCAGTACTTC. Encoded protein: CASSPRDRRYEQYF.

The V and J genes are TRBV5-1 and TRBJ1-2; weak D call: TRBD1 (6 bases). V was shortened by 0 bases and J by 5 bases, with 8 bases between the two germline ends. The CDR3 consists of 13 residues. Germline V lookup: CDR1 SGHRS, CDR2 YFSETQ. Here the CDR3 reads CASSLAGQYGYTF. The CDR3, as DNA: TGCGCCAGCAGCTTGGCGGGACAATATGGCTACACCTTC.